This TCR beta chain was recorded in a study of OX40 agonist ivuxolimab in advanced cancers. Study at large: Patients took ivuxolimab, an agonistic anti-OX40 (CD134) antibody. Melanoma, hepatocellular carcinoma, head and neck or renal cell cancer occurred in dose-escalation patients.

Germline values: CDR1 SGHTA, CDR2 FQGNSA. V lost 3 bases, J lost 0 bases, and 5 bases stayed unmatched. The CDR3 spans 17 residues. Sequencing was performed with immunoSEQ multiplex PCR; in TCRdb, only in-frame clones are kept and a portion is missing. The sample has over 50,000 clones, around 89% seen once. The source material was CD4+ or CD8+ T cells sorted from blood, sampled in a trial of the OX40 agonist ivuxolimab. This clonotype originated in an adult with an advanced solid tumor such as melanoma, head and neck, liver or kidney cancer. V and J are TRBV7-2 and TRBJ2-2; TRBD1 aligns across 9 bases. CDR3 amino acids: CASSLSRDRANTGELFF. The DNA of the CDR3 is TGTGCCAGCAGCTTGTCCCGGGACAGGGCGAACACCGGGGAGCTGTTTTTT.